The 8 T cell receptor beta chains presented below share a single source sample, sequenced in a study of T cell repertoires in cytomegalovirus infection. TCRdb re-called the reads with MiXCR, one entry per CDR3 protein. The data contain roughly 500,000 distinct CDR3 sequences, approximately 16% of them seen just once; the ten biggest clones take up roughly 25%. The sequenced sample consisted of CD8+ T cells from PBMCs. The receptors come from a human donor in good health (CMV status not recorded). Some clones in this sample may be carry-over from other donors' samples.

This clonotype was seen a few times. This chain links TRBV28 with TRBJ1-6; D is perhaps TRBD1 (6 bases). This CDR3 has 15 residues. Per the germline V gene, CDR1 is MDHEN and CDR2 is SYDVKM. Trimming took off 3 bases at V and 7 bases at J, with 13 bases between the two ends. The CDR3 DNA sequence: TGTGCCAGCAGTTTCGTACAGGGTGGGAATTCACCCCTCCACTTT. It encodes CASSFVQGGNSPLHF.

J is TRBJ1-1 and V is TRBV15; TRBD1 matches 7 bases. V was clipped by 5 bases and J by 6 bases; unmatched bases: 15. The germline gives CDR1 LNHNV, CDR2 YYDKDF (reference sequence). The CDR3 consists of 16 residues. CDR3 sequence (DNA): TGTGCCACCAGCGACGAAACAACAGGGGTTATGCCTGAAGCTTTCTTT. Its translation is CATSDETTGVMPEAFF.

In its sample, this clonotype was seen many times. The V and J genes are TRBV4-2 and TRBJ2-1, with no clear D. The CDR3 has 14 amino acids. With 0 bases removed from V and 4 bases from J, the gap between germline ends came to 7 bases. The V gene's germline CDR1 is LGHNA and CDR2 YNFKEQ. The CDR3 loop is CASSQDLRYNEQFF. CDR3 DNA: TGTGCCAGCAGCCAAGATCTGAGGTACAATGAGCAGTTCTTC.

The chain is built from TRBV6-2 or TRBV6-3 and TRBJ2-1; D is tentatively TRBD1 or TRBD2 (5 bases each). Germline-derived CDR1 and CDR2 are MNHEY and SVGEGT. This CDR3 is built from 14 residues. Trimming left V 7 bases short and J 4 bases short, with 14 bases between. The CDR3 region has the DNA TGTGCCAGCAAGGGGATCGGGGTATACAATGAGCAGTTCTTC. Residues: CASKGIGVYNEQFF.

This clonotype was seen ten or more times. The chain is built from TRBV15 and TRBJ1-3; D may be TRBD1 (6 bases). Germline V gene sequence: CDR1 LNHNV, CDR2 YYDKDF (reference sequence). The V and J ends lost 0 bases and 2 bases respectively, with 8 bases between them. This CDR3 is built from 15 residues. CDR3 sequence: CATSREQGPGNTIYF. DNA for the CDR3: TGTGCCACCAGCAGAGAACAGGGTCCTGGAAACACCATATATTTT.

The CDR3 coding sequence is TGTGCCACCAGCAGAGGGAACGTGGAAAGGGCTTGGGAGCAGTACTTC. Its protein is CATSRGNVERAWEQYF. The chain employs TRBV15 and TRBJ2-7; D uncertain. Between the trimmed V and J ends, which lost 1 base and 7 bases, there was a span of 20 bases. Germline values: CDR1 LNHNV, CDR2 YYDKDF (reference sequence). The CDR3 sequence is 16 residues long. Filled out from reference TRBV15 and TRBJ2-7, the complete variable domain reads DAMVIQNPRYQVTQFGKPVTLSCSQTLNHNVMYWYQQKSSQAPKLLFHYYDKDFNNEADTPDNFQSRRPNTSFCFLDIRSPGLGDTAMYLCATSRGNVERAWEQYFGPGTRLTVT.

This clonotype was seen many times. V gene TRBV7-8 combines with J gene TRBJ2-2, with 9 bases fitting TRBD2. In germline, CDR1 is SGHVS, CDR2 FQNEAQ. The CDR3 spans 16 residues. J was trimmed by 3 bases and V by 4 bases; bases with no gene match: 6. CDR3 in amino acids: CASSSFLAGYTGELFF. The DNA of the CDR3 is TGTGCCAGCAGCTCCTTTCTAGCGGGGTACACCGGGGAGCTGTTTTTT.

The chain couples TRBV4-2 to TRBJ1-1; D uncertain. This CDR3 contains 17 residues. Germline loops: CDR1 LGHNA, CDR2 YNFKEQ. Trimming stripped 2 bases from V and 5 bases from J, with 21 bases between. The CDR3 is CASSQTPPGDYGTEAFF. The CDR3 bases are TGTGCCAGCAGCCAAACCCCACCGGGAGATTATGGGACTGAAGCTTTCTTT.